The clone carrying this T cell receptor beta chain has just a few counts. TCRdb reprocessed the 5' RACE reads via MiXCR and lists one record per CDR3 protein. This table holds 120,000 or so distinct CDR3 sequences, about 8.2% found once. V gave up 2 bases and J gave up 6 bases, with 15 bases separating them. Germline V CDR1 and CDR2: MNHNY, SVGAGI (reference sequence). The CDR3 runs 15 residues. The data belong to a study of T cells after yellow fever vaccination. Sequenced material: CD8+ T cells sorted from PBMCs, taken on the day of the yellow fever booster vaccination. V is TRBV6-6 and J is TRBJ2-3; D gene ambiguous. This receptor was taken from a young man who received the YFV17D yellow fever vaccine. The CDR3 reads CASSYPQAAQDTQYF. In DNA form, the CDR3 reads TGTGCCAGCAGTTACCCTCAGGCCGCACAGGATACGCAGTATTTT.